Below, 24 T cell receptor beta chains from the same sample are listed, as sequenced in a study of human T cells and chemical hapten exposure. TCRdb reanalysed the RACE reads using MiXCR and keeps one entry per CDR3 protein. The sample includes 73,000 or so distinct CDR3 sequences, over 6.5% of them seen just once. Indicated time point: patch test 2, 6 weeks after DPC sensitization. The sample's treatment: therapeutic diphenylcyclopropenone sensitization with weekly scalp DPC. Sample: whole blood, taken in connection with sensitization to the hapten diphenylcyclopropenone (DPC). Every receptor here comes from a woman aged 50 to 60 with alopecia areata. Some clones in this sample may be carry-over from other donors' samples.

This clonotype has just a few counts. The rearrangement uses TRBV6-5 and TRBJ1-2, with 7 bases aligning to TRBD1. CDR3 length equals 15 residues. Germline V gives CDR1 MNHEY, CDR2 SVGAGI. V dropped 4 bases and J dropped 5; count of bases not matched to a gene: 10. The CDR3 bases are TGTGCCAGCAGTTCCCCGGACAGGAGGGCATATGGCTACACCTTC. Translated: CASSSPDRRAYGYTF.

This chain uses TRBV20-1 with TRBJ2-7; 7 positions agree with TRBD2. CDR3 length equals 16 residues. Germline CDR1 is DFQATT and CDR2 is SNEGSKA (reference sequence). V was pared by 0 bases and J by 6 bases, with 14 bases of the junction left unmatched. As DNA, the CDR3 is TGCAGTGCTAGAGATAGAAACCGACTAGCCCCCCTCGAGCAGTACTTC. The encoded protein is CSARDRNRLAPLEQYF.

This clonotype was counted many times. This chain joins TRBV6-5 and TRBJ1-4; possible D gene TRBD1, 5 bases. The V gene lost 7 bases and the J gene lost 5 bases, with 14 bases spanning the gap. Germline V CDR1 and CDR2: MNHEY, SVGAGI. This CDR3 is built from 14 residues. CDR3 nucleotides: TGTGCCAGCACCCACCCCCGGGGGAATGAAAAACTGTTTTTT. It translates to CASTHPRGNEKLFF.

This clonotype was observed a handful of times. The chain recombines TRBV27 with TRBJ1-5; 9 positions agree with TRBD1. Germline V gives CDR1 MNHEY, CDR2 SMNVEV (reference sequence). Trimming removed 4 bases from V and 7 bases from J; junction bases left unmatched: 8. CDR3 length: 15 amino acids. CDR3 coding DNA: TGTGCCAGCAGTTCACAGGGGGCGATGGACCAGCCCCAGCATTTT. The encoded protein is CASSSQGAMDQPQHF.

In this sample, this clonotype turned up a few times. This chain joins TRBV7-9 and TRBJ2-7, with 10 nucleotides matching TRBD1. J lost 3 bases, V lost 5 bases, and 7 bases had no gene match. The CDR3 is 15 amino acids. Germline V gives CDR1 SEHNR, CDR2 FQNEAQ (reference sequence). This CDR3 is CASSPGTGVLYEQYF. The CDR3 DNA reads TGTGCCAGCAGCCCAGGGACAGGGGTGCTCTACGAGCAGTACTTC. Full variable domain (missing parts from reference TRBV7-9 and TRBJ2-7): DTGVSQNPRHKITKRGQNVTFRCDPISEHNRLYWYRQTLGQGPEFLTYFQNEAQLEKSRLLSDRFSAERPKGSFSTLEIQRTEQGDSAMYLCASSPGTGVLYEQYFGPGTRLTVT.

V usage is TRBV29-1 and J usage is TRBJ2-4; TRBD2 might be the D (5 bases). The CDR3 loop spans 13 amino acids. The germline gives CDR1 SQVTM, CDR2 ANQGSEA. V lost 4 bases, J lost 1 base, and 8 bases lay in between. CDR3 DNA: TGCAGCGTTGGGTCGGGGGCCAAAAACATTCAGTACTTC. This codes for CSVGSGAKNIQYF.

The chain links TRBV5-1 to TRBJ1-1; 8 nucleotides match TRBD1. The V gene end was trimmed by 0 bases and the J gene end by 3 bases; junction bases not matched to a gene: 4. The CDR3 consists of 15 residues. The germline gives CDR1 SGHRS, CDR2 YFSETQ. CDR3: CASSLAGQGDTEAFF. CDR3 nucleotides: TGCGCCAGCAGCTTGGCCGGACAGGGCGACACTGAAGCTTTCTTT.

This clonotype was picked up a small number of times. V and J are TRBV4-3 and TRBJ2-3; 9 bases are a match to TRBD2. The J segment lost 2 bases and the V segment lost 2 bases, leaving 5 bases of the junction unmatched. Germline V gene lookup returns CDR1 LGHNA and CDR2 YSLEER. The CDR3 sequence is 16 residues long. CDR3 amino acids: CASSQSTSGFTDTQYF. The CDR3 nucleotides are TGCGCCAGCAGCCAATCCACTAGCGGGTTCACAGATACGCAGTATTTT.

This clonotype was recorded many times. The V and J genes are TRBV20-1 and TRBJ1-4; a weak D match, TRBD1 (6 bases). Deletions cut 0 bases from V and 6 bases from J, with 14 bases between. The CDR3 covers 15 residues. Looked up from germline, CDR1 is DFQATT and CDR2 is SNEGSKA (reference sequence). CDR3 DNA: TGCAGTGCTAGAGACGCGGCAGGGGATGATGAAAAACTGTTTTTT. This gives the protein CSARDAAGDDEKLFF.

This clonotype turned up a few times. The CDR3 DNA sequence: TGTGCCAGCAGTGAGCGGCTGCCTCACACCGGGGAGCTGTTTTTT. Residues: CASSERLPHTGELFF. V gene TRBV25-1 combines with J gene TRBJ2-2; D gene unclear. V lost 3 bases, J lost 3 bases, and 11 bases lay in between. In germline, CDR1 is MGHDK, CDR2 SYGVNS. The CDR3 loop spans 15 amino acids.

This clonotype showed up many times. The CDR3 bases are TGTGCCAGCAGCTTCCCGTCGACTGGAGAGACCCAGTACTTC. It specifies CASSFPSTGETQYF. The V and J genes are TRBV5-6 and TRBJ2-5; D not resolved. V gave up 2 bases and J gave up 4 bases, with 12 bases separating them. The CDR3 runs 14 residues. Germline V gene lookup returns CDR1 SGHDT and CDR2 YYEEEE.

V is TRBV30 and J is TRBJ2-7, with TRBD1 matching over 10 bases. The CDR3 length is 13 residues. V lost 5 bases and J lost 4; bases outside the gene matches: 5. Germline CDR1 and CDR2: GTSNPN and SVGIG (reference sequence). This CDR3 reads CAWGQGGMYEQYF. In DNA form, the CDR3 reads TGTGCCTGGGGACAGGGGGGGATGTACGAGCAGTACTTC. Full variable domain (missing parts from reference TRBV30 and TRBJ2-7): SQTIHQWPATLVQPVGSPLSLECTVEGTSNPNLYWYRQAAGRGLQLLFYSVGIGQISSEVPQNLSASRPQDRQFILSSKKLLLSDSGFYLCAWGQGGMYEQYFGPGTRLTVT.

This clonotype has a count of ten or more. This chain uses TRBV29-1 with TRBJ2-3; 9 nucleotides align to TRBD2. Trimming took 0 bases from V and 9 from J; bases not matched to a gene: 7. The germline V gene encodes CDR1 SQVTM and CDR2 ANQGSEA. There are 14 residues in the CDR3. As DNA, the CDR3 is TGCAGCGTTGAAGAAACTAGCGGGCCCCGAACGCAGTATTTT. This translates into CSVEETSGPRTQYF.

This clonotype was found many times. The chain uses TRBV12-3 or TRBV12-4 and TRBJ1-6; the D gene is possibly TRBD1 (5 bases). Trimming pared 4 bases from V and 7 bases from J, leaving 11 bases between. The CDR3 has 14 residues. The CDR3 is CASSSGTGNSPLHF. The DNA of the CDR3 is TGTGCCAGCAGTTCCGGGACGGGGAATTCACCCCTCCACTTT.

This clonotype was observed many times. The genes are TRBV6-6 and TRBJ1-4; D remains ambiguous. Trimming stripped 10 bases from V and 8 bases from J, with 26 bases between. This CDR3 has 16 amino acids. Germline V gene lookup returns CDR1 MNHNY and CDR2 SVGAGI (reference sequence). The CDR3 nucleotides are TGTGCCACCCGCGGAACCCGGGCGGGCCAGCAGGAAAAACTGTTTTTT. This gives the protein CATRGTRAGQQEKLFF.

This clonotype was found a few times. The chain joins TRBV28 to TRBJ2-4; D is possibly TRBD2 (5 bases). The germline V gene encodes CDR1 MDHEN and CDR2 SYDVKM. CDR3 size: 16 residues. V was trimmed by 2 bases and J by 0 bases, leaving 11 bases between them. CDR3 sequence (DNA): TGTGCCAGCAGTTTAGAGGGCCGTCTAGCCAAAAACATTCAGTACTTC. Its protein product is CASSLEGRLAKNIQYF.

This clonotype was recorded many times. This CDR3 reads CASSVGYGYTF. DNA for the CDR3: TGTGCCAGCAGTGTGGGCTATGGCTACACCTTC. The chain employs TRBV6-1 and TRBJ1-2; D gene ambiguous. The CDR3 spans 11 residues. The germline gives CDR1 MNHNS, CDR2 SASEGT. Between the trimmed V and J ends, which lost 4 bases and 4 bases, there was a span of 4 bases.

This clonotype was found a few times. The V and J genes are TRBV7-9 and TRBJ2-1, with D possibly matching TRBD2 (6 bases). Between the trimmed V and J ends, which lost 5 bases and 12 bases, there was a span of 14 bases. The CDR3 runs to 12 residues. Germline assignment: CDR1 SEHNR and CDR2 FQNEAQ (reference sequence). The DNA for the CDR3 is TGTGCCAGCAGCAGTTCGGGAGATGGGCAGTTCTTC. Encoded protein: CASSSSGDGQFF.

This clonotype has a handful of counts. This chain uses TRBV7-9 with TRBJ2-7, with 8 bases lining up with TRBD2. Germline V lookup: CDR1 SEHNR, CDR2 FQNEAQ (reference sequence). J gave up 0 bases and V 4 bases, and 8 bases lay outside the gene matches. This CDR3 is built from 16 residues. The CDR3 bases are TGTGCCAGCAGCTACGGGGGGGGCGTCAGCTCCTACGAGCAGTACTTC. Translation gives CASSYGGGVSSYEQYF.

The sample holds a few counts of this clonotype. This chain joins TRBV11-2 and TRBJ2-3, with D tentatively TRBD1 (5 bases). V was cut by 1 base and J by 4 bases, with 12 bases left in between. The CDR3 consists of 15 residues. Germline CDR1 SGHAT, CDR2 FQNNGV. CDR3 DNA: TGTGCCAGCAGCTTAGGTGTAGGGGTCCCAGATACGCAGTATTTT. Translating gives CASSLGVGVPDTQYF.

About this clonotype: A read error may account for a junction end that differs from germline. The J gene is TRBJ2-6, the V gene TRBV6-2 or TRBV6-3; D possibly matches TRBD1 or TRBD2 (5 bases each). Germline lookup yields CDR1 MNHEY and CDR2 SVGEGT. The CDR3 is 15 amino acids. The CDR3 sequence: CVSSGGSSGANVLTF. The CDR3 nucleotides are TGTGTCAGCTCTGGGGGAAGCTCTGGGGCCAACGTCCTGACTTTC.

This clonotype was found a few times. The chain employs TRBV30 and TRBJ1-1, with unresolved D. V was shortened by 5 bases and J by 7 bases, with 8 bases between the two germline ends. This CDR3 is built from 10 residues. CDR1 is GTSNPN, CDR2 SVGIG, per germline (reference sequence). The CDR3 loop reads CAWATFEAFF. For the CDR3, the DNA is TGTGCCTGGGCGACGTTTGAAGCTTTCTTT.

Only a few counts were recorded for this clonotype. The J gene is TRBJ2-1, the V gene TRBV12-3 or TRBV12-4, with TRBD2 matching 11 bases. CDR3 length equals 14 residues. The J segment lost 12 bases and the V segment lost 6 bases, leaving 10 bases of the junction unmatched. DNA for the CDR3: TGTGCCAGCAGACCGGGACTAGCGGAGGGGGGGCAGTTCTTC. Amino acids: CASRPGLAEGGQFF.

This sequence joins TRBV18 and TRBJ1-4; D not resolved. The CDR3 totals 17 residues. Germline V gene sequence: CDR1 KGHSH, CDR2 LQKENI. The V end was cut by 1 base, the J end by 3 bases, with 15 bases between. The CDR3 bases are TGTGCCAGCTCACCACGGCCCTCCACTACGGCTAATGAAAAACTGTTTTTT. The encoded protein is CASSPRPSTTANEKLFF.